Below, 17 T cell receptor beta chains from the same sample are listed, as sequenced in a study of technical replicates of blood from a few donors. Clones were sequenced by immunoSEQ multiplex PCR, and TCRdb holds only the in-frame ones, with some missing. The sample yields tens of thousands of clones, 93% seen once. The sample consisted of PBMCs. These receptor sequences come from a human donor in good health. Some clones in this sample may be carry-over from other donors' samples.

The chain combines TRBV5-1 with TRBJ2-5; 7 nucleotides line up with TRBD1. The CDR3 contains 14 residues. Germline trimming cut 2 bases from V and 1 base from J; bases unmatched to any gene: 2. Germline V gene sequence: CDR1 SGHRS, CDR2 YFSETQ. This CDR3 is CASSLGQAQETQYF. CDR3 in DNA: TGCGCCAGCAGCTTAGGACAGGCCCAAGAGACCCAGTACTTC. The variable domain in full, with the rest retrieved from reference TRBV5-1 and TRBJ2-5, is KAGVTQTPRYLIKTRGQQVTLSCSPISGHRSVSWYQQTPGQGLQFLFEYFSETQRNKGNFPGRFSGRQFSNSRSEMNVSTLELGDSALYLCASSLGQAQETQYFGPGTRLLVL.

The chain couples TRBV2 to TRBJ2-7, with D possibly matching TRBD2 (6 bases). The CDR3 spans 14 residues. V was clipped by 6 bases and J by 6 bases, with 18 bases between them. The germline V gene encodes CDR1 SNHLY and CDR2 FYNNEI. This chain's CDR3 is CASRGREVSREQYF. For the CDR3, the DNA is TGTGCCAGCAGGGGCAGGGAGGTATCGCGCGAGCAGTACTTC.

The genes are TRBV11-2 and TRBJ2-5; 8 bases align to TRBD2. The CDR3 sequence is 14 residues long. The V and J ends lost 4 bases and 7 bases, in that order; junction bases with no gene match: 8. The germline V gene has CDR1 SGHAT and CDR2 FQNNGV. CDR3 sequence: CASSSRAAGGTQYF. The DNA of the CDR3 is TGTGCCAGCAGCTCCCGGGCCGCGGGGGGGACCCAGTACTTC.

The chain is built from TRBV29-1 and TRBJ2-1; 7 nucleotides line up with TRBD1. The CDR3 has 14 amino acids. Germline V gives CDR1 SQVTM, CDR2 ANQGSEA. V gave up 4 bases and J gave up 8 bases; unmatched junction bases: 11. The CDR3 reads CSVAAAGGLDEQFF. In nucleotides, the CDR3 is TGCAGCGTTGCGGCGGCAGGGGGTTTGGATGAGCAGTTCTTC.

This clone was counted once. The chain is built from TRBV4-2 and TRBJ2-1, with D maybe TRBD1 (6 bases). V lost 3 bases to trimming and J lost 5 bases, with 11 bases between them. The CDR3 runs to 14 residues. Germline lookup yields CDR1 LGHNA and CDR2 YNFKEQ. CDR3: CASSHQGKDNEQFF. For the CDR3, the DNA is TGTGCCAGCAGCCACCAGGGGAAGGACAATGAGCAGTTCTTC.

The rearrangement joins TRBV9 to TRBJ2-1; TRBD2 matches 9 bases. Germline V gene sequence: CDR1 SGDLS, CDR2 YYNGEE. The V segment lost 4 bases and the J segment 8 bases; nucleotides outside the gene matches: 10. The CDR3 is 15 amino acids. CDR3 loop: CASSPRPAGGDEQFF. The CDR3 DNA follows: TGTGCCAGCAGCCCCCGCCCGGCGGGAGGGGATGAGCAGTTCTTC.

The rearrangement links TRBV15 to TRBJ1-1; 9 bases fit TRBD1. Trimming at V came to 3 bases and at J to 1 base, leaving 3 bases not matched to a gene. This CDR3 is built from 15 residues. Per the germline V gene, CDR1 is LNHNV and CDR2 is YYDKDF (reference sequence). CDR3 coding DNA: TGTGCCACCAGCAGCAGGGACAGGGCGAACACTGAAGCTTTCTTT. This codes for CATSSRDRANTEAFF. The variable domain in full, completed from reference TRBV15 and TRBJ1-1, reads DAMVIQNPRYQVTQFGKPVTLSCSQTLNHNVMYWYQQKSSQAPKLLFHYYDKDFNNEADTPDNFQSRRPNTSFCFLDIRSPGLGDTAMYLCATSSRDRANTEAFFGQGTRLTVV.

The genes are TRBV4-1 and TRBJ1-5, with a possible D match to TRBD1 (5 bases). Looked up from germline, CDR1 is MGHRA and CDR2 is YSYEKL. The CDR3 extends over 15 amino acids. The V end was cut by 3 bases, the J end by 7 bases, with 16 bases between. The CDR3 coding sequence is TGCGCCAGCAGCCATGATGGAGGGGCAGGACAGCCCCAGCATTTT. It translates to CASSHDGGAGQPQHF.

The V call is TRBV27, the J call TRBJ1-1; D gene unclear. The ends were cut back, 3 bases at V and 2 bases at J, with 10 bases in the middle. This CDR3 comprises 14 residues. Germline values: CDR1 MNHEY, CDR2 SMNVEV (reference sequence). CDR3 nucleotides: TGTGCCAGCAGTTTTTCCGGACTAAACACTGAAGCTTTCTTT. This sequence encodes CASSFSGLNTEAFF.

The chain links TRBV4-1 to TRBJ2-7; possible D gene TRBD2, 5 bases. This CDR3 region has 14 residues. Trimming took off 3 bases at V and 1 base at J, with 10 bases between the two ends. Germline CDR1 MGHRA, CDR2 YSYEKL. The CDR3 reads CASSHPGKSYEQYF. The CDR3 nucleotides are TGCGCCAGCAGCCATCCGGGAAAGTCCTACGAGCAGTACTTC.

This clone was counted only a few times. The rearrangement links TRBV7-2 to TRBJ1-5; 7 nucleotides align to TRBD1. Germline V lookup: CDR1 SGHTA, CDR2 FQGNSA. The CDR3 runs 13 residues. Trimming at V came to 2 bases and at J to 7 bases, leaving 2 bases not matched to a gene. The CDR3 is CASSLRGQQPQHF. The DNA of the CDR3 is TGTGCCAGCAGCTTAAGGGGGCAGCAGCCCCAGCATTTT.

V gene TRBV4-1 combines with J gene TRBJ2-6; TRBD1 matches at 7 bases. CDR3 size: 18 residues. Germline assignment: CDR1 MGHRA and CDR2 YSYEKL. V lost 3 bases to trimming and J lost 0 bases; unmatched junction nucleotides: 8. The CDR3 DNA is TGCGCCAGCAGCCACTCACCGCCAGGGGGCTCTGGGGCCAACGTCCTGACTTTC. Translated: CASSHSPPGGSGANVLTF.

This sequence joins TRBV6-1 and TRBJ2-2; D is possibly TRBD2 (6 bases). Trimming left V 8 bases short and J 3 bases short, with 13 bases between. The CDR3 contains 14 residues. Germline V gene data show CDR1 as MNHNS and CDR2 as SASEGT. CDR3 DNA: TGTGCCAGCCCAGGGCGGGGCGACACCGGGGAGCTGTTTTTT. This translates into CASPGRGDTGELFF.

The chain carries TRBV14 and TRBJ2-2; TRBD1 agrees at 8 bases. CDR1 and CDR2 from the germline V gene are SGHDN and FVKESK. J lost 4 bases, V lost 5 bases, and 6 bases had no gene match. This CDR3 has 15 residues. CDR3 nucleotide sequence: TGTGCCAGCAGCTCCTGGACAGGGAGCACCGGGGAGCTGTTTTTT. Protein sequence: CASSSWTGSTGELFF.

The V and J genes are TRBV7-2 and TRBJ1-1, with a weak D call TRBD1 (6 bases). The CDR3 runs to 13 residues. Germline CDR1 and CDR2: SGHTA and FQGNSA. Trimming took off 6 bases at V and 4 bases at J, with 12 bases between the two ends. As DNA, the CDR3 is TGTGCCAGCAGTACCACAGGGCGCACTGAAGCTTTCTTT. Encoded protein: CASSTTGRTEAFF.

The chain couples TRBV7-9 to TRBJ2-3, with a possible D match to TRBD2 (6 bases). There are 16 residues in the CDR3. The germline CDR1 and CDR2 sequences are SEHNR and FQNEAQ (reference sequence). Trimming shortened V by 5 bases and J by 2 bases, and 17 bases separated the two germline ends. The chain's CDR3 is CASSLLTRYATDTQYF. CDR3 sequence (DNA): TGTGCCAGCAGCCTACTGACTAGATACGCCACAGATACGCAGTATTTT.

The chain joins TRBV2 to TRBJ1-2, with TRBD1 as a possible D gene (6 bases). V lost 7 bases and J lost 4, with 19 bases in between. Germline V gene lookup returns CDR1 SNHLY and CDR2 FYNNEI. The CDR3 is 15 residues long. The CDR3 loop is CASTREGDTAYGYTF. The CDR3 DNA follows: TGTGCCAGCACCCGAGAGGGGGACACAGCCTATGGCTACACCTTC.